The rows below give T cell receptor beta chains drawn from one sample of a study of T cells in Graves' hyperthyroidism and ophthalmopathy. TCRdb reprocessed the multiplex PCR reads with MiXCR, giving one entry per CDR3 protein. The sample includes 350,000 to 400,000 distinct CDR3 sequences, 15% to 20% seen only once; the top ten take 3% to 4.5%. What was sequenced was blood. The receptors here all came from a woman between 18 and 30 years old with Graves' hyperthyroidism. Both conserved end residues are part of each CDR3. Each record gives: V gene, J gene, D gene, clone size, CDR3 DNA, CDR3 protein. The D gene is left open where the match is weak. Clone size is stated in some rows and not others, as once, few, many or a class when expanded.

>TRBV12-5|TRBJ1-5|TRBD1|-
TGTGCTAGTGGTTTGGTGGTGGGGACAGGGGTAAATCAGCCCCAGCATTTT
CASGLVVGTGVNQPQHF
>TRBV2|TRBJ1-2|TRBD1|many
TGTGCCAGCAGTTATGACAGGGCAGGCGGCTACACCTTC
CASSYDRAGGYTF
>TRBV30|TRBJ1-1|-|many
TGTGCCTGTTCGGGTGGGAAGGCTGAAGCTTTCTTT
CACSGGKAEAFF
>TRBV4-1|TRBJ1-1|-|many
TGCGCCAGCAGCCAGCGAATGAACACTGAAGCTTTCTTT
CASSQRMNTEAFF
>TRBV20-1|TRBJ1-1|-|-
TGCAGTGCTAAACCGCGGGCGGGGCAGAACACTGAAGCTTTCTTT
CSAKPRAGQNTEAFF
>TRBV4-1|TRBJ1-5|TRBD1|many
TGCGCCAGCAGCCACGGATTCCAGGGGGTTCGTAATCAGCCCCAGCATTTT
CASSHGFQGVRNQPQHF
>TRBV12-5|TRBJ1-1|-|once
TGTGCTAGTGGTTCCACCCGACCTCGGGGGGAGTATATAGAAGCTTTCTTT
CASGSTRPRGEYIEAFF
>TRBV4-2|TRBJ2-7|-|many
TGTGCCAGCAGCCAAGATAGGTCCGATCTCAGCTCCTACGAGCAGTACTTC
CASSQDRSDLSSYEQYF
>TRBV18|TRBJ1-1|-|few
TGTGCCAGCTCACCAGACAAAACGGGCGCTGAAGCTTTCTTT
CASSPDKTGAEAFF
>TRBV6-4|TRBJ2-5|-|-
TGTGCCAGCAGTGATGGTGCAGACCAAGAGACCCAGTACTTC
CASSDGADQETQYF
>TRBV13|TRBJ1-1|-|-
TGTGCCAGCAGCCCCTTTATACCGGGAAGCGACACTGAAGCTTTCTTT
CASSPFIPGSDTEAFF
>TRBV3-1|TRBJ1-1|TRBD1|few
TGTGCCAGCAGTGACGGGACAGGGCTCACTGAAGCTTTCTTT
CASSDGTGLTEAFF
>TRBV5-1|TRBJ1-2|-|few
TGCGCCAGCAGCTTGGCTGGGGGGGGTAACTATGGCTACACCTTC
CASSLAGGGNYGYTF
>TRBV12-3/TRBV12-4|TRBJ2-5|-|-
TGTGCCAGCAGTTTAAGAGTAAGTCCGGAGACCCAGTACTTC
CASSLRVSPETQYF
>TRBV5-1|TRBJ1-1|-|many
TGCGCCAGTGTTTTGGGTCCCCAAGTAAGCACTGAAGCTTTCTTT
CASVLGPQVSTEAFF
>TRBV12-3/TRBV12-4|TRBJ1-2|-|many
TGTGCCAGCGCCTGGGAGGGGCACTATGGCTACACCTTC
CASAWEGHYGYTF
>TRBV7-9|TRBJ1-1|-|many
TGTGCCAGCAGCTTACTAGATCCCGGGGAGGCTTTCTTT
CASSLLDPGEAFF
>TRBV6-2/TRBV6-3|TRBJ1-1|-|many
TGTGCCAGCAGTTACTCCGCCGGGTACACTGAAGCTTTCTTT
CASSYSAGYTEAFF
>TRBV11-2|TRBJ2-7|TRBD1|many
TGTGCCAGCAGCGGACCGGGACAGCCCTACGAGCAGTACTTC
CASSGPGQPYEQYF
>TRBV11-1|TRBJ1-1|TRBD1|-
TGTGCCAGCAGCTTAGAGTCAGGGGGTAAGAACACTGAAGCTTTCTTT
CASSLESGGKNTEAFF
>TRBV7-8|TRBJ2-5|-|many
TGTGCCAGCAGCGCCTCAGGGTACCAAGAGACCCAGTACTTC
CASSASGYQETQYF
>TRBV12-3/TRBV12-4|TRBJ1-5|-|many
TGTGCCAGCAGATCCCGGGGCAGGGGAAGTCAGCCCCAGCATTTT
CASRSRGRGSQPQHF
>TRBV15|TRBJ1-1|TRBD1|-
TGTGCCACCAGCAGAACCCAAAACAGGGGGCTAGCGGGCACTGAAGCTTTCTTT
CATSRTQNRGLAGTEAFF
>TRBV12-3/TRBV12-4|TRBJ1-1|-|many
-
CASSFGSGVAFF
>TRBV15|TRBJ2-7|-|many
TGTGCCACCAGCAGAGGGGGGGGGCGAGAATACGAGCAGTACTTC
CATSRGGGREYEQYF